This T cell receptor (beta chain) was retrieved from a study of T cell repertoires and Cas9 in healthy adults (dated by TCRdb to between 2017 and 2018). Notes on the research overall: Within the CD4 and CD8 compartments, SpCas9-reactive T cells were assessed for multi-effector potency, cytotoxicity and lineage determination. Preexisting T cell immunity against the Streptococcus pyogenes Cas9 nuclease (SpCas9) used in CRISPR gene editing was examined in the study.

The germline V gene (reference sequence) supplies CDR1 LNHNV and CDR2 YYDKDF. The CDR3 spans 13 residues, from the cysteine through the phenylalanine. Just the 39-base CDR3 DNA is kept, in frame starting at base 1. V drops 1 base and J drops 2 bases, leaving 5 bases in between. General study outcomes and caveats: Proliferation and function of SpCas9-reactive effector T cells were reported to be mitigated in vitro by SpCas9-reactive regulatory T cells.

Library creation used the immunoSEQ multiplex PCR assay. In TCRdb, the immuneACCESS table is reduced to in-frame sequences with V and J assigned. These tables do not hold every clone; where another copy was compared, an unresolved V gene accounts for under half, and the others remain unexplained. This sample has approximately 22,000 clones in its table, and over 85% of those were observed once. The ten top clones hold around 0.62% of the sample. Healthy humans were used as donors in the study. Remarks on this clone: The antigen it recognizes is unknown. Base qualities are not at hand, and no much larger clone is one base apart.

The chain couples TRBV15 to TRBJ1-2; there is no confident call for the D gene. The sequence was collected from a human donor in good health. Sequencing used CD4+ effector T cells (CD127+, CD25-, CD137-, CD154-) from PBMCs; culture status not recorded. The DNA sequence reads TGTGCCACCAGCAGAGTCAGGAACTATGGCTACACCTTC. Translated, it reads CATSRVRNYGYTF.